Many counts were recorded for the clone carrying this TCR beta chain. The data derive from a study of Graves' ophthalmopathy and Graves' hyperthyroidism. Across the whole study: Peripheral blood collection took place at initial diagnosis, before any treatment.

By definition, stable hyperthyroidism involved no ophthalmopathy within 18 months of follow-up. Lactation, pregnancy, uncontrolled infections and other autoimmune diseases were all grounds for excluding patients. The authors diagnosed from clinical symptoms, serum thyroxine, TRAb, thyroid ultrasound and orbital computed tomography. For repertoire sequencing, the TCR beta CDR3 regions were amplified from RNA transcripts. HTBI-primed RT-PCR formed the first round, and a multiplex PCR formed the second. A single record per CDR3 protein comes from TCRdb applying MiXCR to the multiplex PCR reads. This repertoire shows roughly 610,000 distinct CDR3 sequences, around a fifth found once; its top ten account for roughly 7.4%. Germline V gene sequence: CDR1 MNHNS, CDR2 SASEGT. The CDR3 has 10 residues. Trimming pared 2 bases from V and 5 bases from J, leaving 0 bases between.

Sequencing was done on a sample of peripheral blood. The receptor was isolated from a woman between 18 and 30 years old with stable Graves' hyperthyroidism. Some clones in this sample may be carry-over from other donors' samples. This chain links TRBV6-1 with TRBJ1-2; D gene ambiguous. This chain's CDR3 is CASSEYGYTF. CDR3 bases: TGTGCCAGCAGTGAATATGGCTACACCTTC.